These 18 T cell receptor beta chains came from one sample sequenced in a study of blood T cell repertoires in COVID-19. TCRdb's copy holds only in-frame clones and misses some; the assay was immunoSEQ multiplex PCR. The sample consists of about 340,000 clones, about 90% of them appearing once. Source material: peripheral blood. Every receptor here comes from a woman between 18 and 29 years old who had recovered from COVID-19.

The chain carries TRBV4-2 and TRBJ2-1; 11 bases align to TRBD2. The J segment lost 6 bases and the V segment lost 4 bases, leaving 8 bases of the junction unmatched. The length of the CDR3 is 16 residues. The germline V gene has CDR1 LGHNA and CDR2 YNFKEQ. The CDR3 loop reads CASSRRTSGPPNEQFF. The CDR3 DNA reads as TGTGCCAGCAGCCGACGGACTAGCGGGCCCCCCAATGAGCAGTTCTTC.

In this sample, this clone turned up a few times. The CDR3 DNA sequence: TGTGCCAGCAGCTTAGACGGAGGATCCGGCCCCTATGGCTACACCTTC. This sequence encodes CASSLDGGSGPYGYTF. This chain uses TRBV7-9 with TRBJ1-2; D remains ambiguous. There are 16 residues in the CDR3. Germline CDR1 is SEHNR and CDR2 is FQNEAQ (reference sequence). The V end was cut by 1 base, the J end by 4 bases, with 16 bases between.

The chain is built from TRBV5-5 and TRBJ1-1, with 12 bases identical to TRBD1. Trimming at V came to 4 bases and at J to 4 bases, leaving 8 bases not matched to a gene. The CDR3 covers 16 residues. CDR1 and CDR2 from the germline V gene are SGHKS and YYEKEE (reference sequence). In DNA form, the CDR3 reads TGTGCCAGCAGCGACCGGGACAGGGGGCTTGTCACTGAAGCTTTCTTT. Translation gives CASSDRDRGLVTEAFF.

V usage is TRBV7-2 and J usage is TRBJ2-5; D is uncertain. The CDR3 has 13 amino acids. Trimming took off 5 bases at V and 2 bases at J, with 9 bases between the two ends. Germline assignment: CDR1 SGHTA and CDR2 FQGNSA. CDR3 loop: CASSRAVQETQYF. The CDR3 nucleotides read TGTGCCAGCAGCAGAGCCGTACAAGAGACCCAGTACTTC.

The CDR3 sequence is CASSAHRGTYNEQFF. CDR3 sequence (DNA): TGTGCCAGCAGCGCCCATAGGGGAACCTACAATGAGCAGTTCTTC. The chain couples TRBV9 to TRBJ2-1; possible D gene TRBD1, 5 bases. This CDR3 contains 15 residues. Trimming pared 3 bases from V and 2 bases from J, leaving 12 bases between. Germline-derived CDR1 and CDR2 are SGDLS and YYNGEE.

The chain combines TRBV6-5 with TRBJ1-2; TRBD1 aligns across 10 bases. Germline V CDR1 and CDR2: MNHEY, SVGAGI. The CDR3 length is 14 residues. V shed 6 bases, J shed 5 bases, and the junction held 6 bases outside the gene matches. DNA of the CDR3: TGTGCCAGCAGAAGGGACAGGGGAGGTTATGGCTACACCTTC. Translation gives CASRRDRGGYGYTF.

V is TRBV6-1 and J is TRBJ2-3; 10 bases map to TRBD2. The CDR3 runs 14 residues. Losses at the gene ends were 2 bases for V and 4 bases for J; bases not matched to a gene: 0. CDR1 MNHNS and CDR2 SASEGT come from the germline V gene. The CDR3 DNA follows: TGTGCCAGCAGTGAACTAGCGGGAGCAGATACGCAGTATTTT. Residues: CASSELAGADTQYF.

Here the CDR3 reads CASSPSGLLNEQFF. CDR3 coding DNA: TGTGCCAGCAGCCCTAGCGGGTTATTAAATGAGCAGTTCTTC. The genes are TRBV5-8 and TRBJ2-1, with 8 bases matching TRBD2. Trimming removed 4 bases from V and 7 bases from J; junction bases left unmatched: 7. CDR1 and CDR2 from the germline V gene are SGHTS and YDEGEE. This CDR3 contains 14 residues.

The rearrangement joins TRBV27 to TRBJ2-1; perhaps TRBD1 as D (6 bases). The V gene's germline CDR1 is MNHEY and CDR2 SMNVEV (reference sequence). The V end lost 3 bases, the J end lost 3 bases, and 12 bases lay between the germline ends. CDR3 length equals 15 residues. CDR3 in amino acids: CASSLKQGNYNEQFF. The CDR3 DNA reads as TGTGCCAGCAGTTTGAAACAGGGTAACTACAATGAGCAGTTCTTC.

In regard to this clone: Other DNA variants within this sample encode the same CDR3. The chain employs TRBV15 and TRBJ2-3, with 7 positions matching TRBD2. The V gene end was trimmed by 0 bases and the J gene end by 2 bases; junction bases not matched to a gene: 2. Germline-derived CDR1 and CDR2 are LNHNV and YYDKDF (reference sequence). The CDR3 has 15 residues. The CDR3: CATSREGGDTDTQYF. CDR3 bases: TGTGCCACCAGCAGAGAGGGGGGGGACACAGATACGCAGTATTTT.

CDR3: CASGLFRGGAGGYTF. CDR3 bases: TGTGCTAGTGGTTTGTTTAGGGGAGGCGCGGGTGGCTACACCTTC. V gene TRBV12-5 combines with J gene TRBJ1-2; a possible D gene is TRBD1 (5 bases). V dropped 2 bases and J dropped 7 bases, with 17 bases sitting between them. The CDR3 loop spans 15 amino acids. The germline gives CDR1 LGHNT, CDR2 FRNRAP.

The genes are TRBV6-5 and TRBJ2-7, with D possibly TRBD2 on 5 matching bases. Germline CDR1 MNHEY, CDR2 SVGAGI. The CDR3 is made up of 14 amino acids. Trimming removed 10 bases from V and 3 bases from J, with 19 bases in between. The chain's CDR3 is CATSGEGYRYEQYV. CDR3 DNA sequence: TGTGCCACCTCCGGCGAGGGCTACCGCTACGAGCAGTACGTC.

For the CDR3, the DNA is TGTGCCAGCGAGGGACAGGGCACCTTTAGCTCCTACGAGCAGTACGTC. As protein: CASEGQGTFSSYEQYV. This chain connects TRBV3-1 (or the pseudogene TRBV3-2) to TRBJ2-7, with 9 positions matching TRBD1. Germline-derived CDR1 and CDR2 are LGHDT and YNNKEL (reference sequence). The CDR3 consists of 16 residues. V shed 8 bases, J shed 0 bases, and the junction held 11 bases outside the gene matches.

The J gene is TRBJ2-1, the V gene TRBV19; 8 nucleotides align to TRBD2. Germline V gene data show CDR1 as LNHDA and CDR2 as SQIVND (reference sequence). Trimming removed 1 base from V and 7 bases from J; junction bases left unmatched: 6. CDR3 length equals 15 residues. The CDR3 reads CASSIVPGRGNEQFF. The CDR3 bases are TGTGCCAGTAGTATAGTTCCCGGGAGGGGGAATGAGCAGTTCTTC.

The chain links TRBV7-8 to TRBJ2-1; D is possibly TRBD2 (5 bases). Deletions cut 5 bases from V and 3 bases from J, with 11 bases between. CDR3 length: 14 amino acids. Germline-derived CDR1 and CDR2 are SGHVS and FQNEAQ. The CDR3 DNA sequence: TGTGCCAGCAGCCTTAGAGAGGGCTACAATGAGCAGTTCTTC. Protein: CASSLREGYNEQFF.

The gene calls are TRBV6-2 or TRBV6-3 and TRBJ1-5; a weak D match, TRBD1 (5 bases). Germline loops: CDR1 MNHEY, CDR2 SVGEGT. Trimming cost V 6 bases and J 0 bases, with 15 bases left between them. The CDR3 loop spans 16 amino acids. The DNA of the CDR3 is TGTGCCAGCAGCCGACAGAAACAGTATAGCAATCAGCCCCAGCATTTT. Its translation is CASSRQKQYSNQPQHF.

The V gene is TRBV5-4, the J gene TRBJ2-3; 9 nucleotides agree with TRBD2. This CDR3 region has 16 residues. With V trimmed by 0 bases and J by 7 bases, 9 bases remained unmatched. Germline values: CDR1 SGHNT, CDR2 YYREEE (reference sequence). The CDR3, as DNA: TGTGCCAGCAGCTTGGCAGGTAGCGGGAGTGGAAATACGCAGTATTTT. Encoded protein: CASSLAGSGSGNTQYF.

This rearrangement joins TRBV19 to TRBJ1-5; D unclear. The CDR3 length is 17 residues. The germline V gene encodes CDR1 LNHDA and CDR2 SQIVND (reference sequence). Trimming stripped 4 bases from V and 4 bases from J, with 20 bases between. DNA of the CDR3: TGTGCCAGTAGTAGAAACCGGGGTTATACCGGGAATCAGCCCCAGCATTTT. Protein: CASSRNRGYTGNQPQHF.